This TCR beta chain was documented in a study of technical replicates of blood from a few donors. Clones were read by immunoSEQ multiplex PCR, and TCRdb kept only the in-frame ones, dropping some. The repertoire holds around 72,000 clones, with around 91% as singletons. V shed 1 base, J shed 4 bases, and the junction held 5 bases outside the gene matches. The germline gives CDR1 MNHEY, CDR2 SMNVEV (reference sequence). The CDR3 has 16 residues. This clonotype was sampled from a human donor in good health. Some clones in this sample may be carry-over from other donors' samples. Sequencing was performed on T cells isolated from PBMCs. The V and J genes are TRBV27 and TRBJ2-3, with 10 bases matching TRBD1. CDR3 DNA sequence: TGTGCCAGCAGTTTATTGGGGGACAGGGGAGCAGATACGCAGTATTTT. This encodes CASSLLGDRGADTQYF.